This T cell receptor (beta chain) was obtained from a study of T cells in Graves' hyperthyroidism and ophthalmopathy. Study conclusions and caveats: Classification by a 13 V-J model distinguished ophthalmopathy from stable hyperthyroidism.

The diagnostic basis comprised clinical symptoms, serum thyroxine and TRAb, thyroid ultrasound and orbital computed tomography. The CDR3 sequence is 14 residues long. Trimming stripped 7 bases from V and 2 bases from J, with 15 bases between. In germline, CDR1 is SEHNR, CDR2 FQNEAQ (reference sequence). This clonotype came up many times. Its target is unknown. RNA transcripts gave rise to amplified TCR beta CDR3 regions. TCR CDR3 regions were first amplified by RT-PCR with HTBI primers. TCRdb redid the calling of the multiplex PCR reads with MiXCR, one entry per CDR3 protein. The sample contains more than 650,000 distinct CDR3 sequences, around 15% of which appear only once.

The chain links TRBV7-9 to TRBJ2-7; D gene ambiguous. Sequenced material: blood. The source is a woman aged 18-30 years with Graves' hyperthyroidism. CDR3 residues: CASTPLDSAYEQYF. CDR3 bases: TGTGCCAGCACCCCACTGGATTCCGCCTACGAGCAGTACTTC.